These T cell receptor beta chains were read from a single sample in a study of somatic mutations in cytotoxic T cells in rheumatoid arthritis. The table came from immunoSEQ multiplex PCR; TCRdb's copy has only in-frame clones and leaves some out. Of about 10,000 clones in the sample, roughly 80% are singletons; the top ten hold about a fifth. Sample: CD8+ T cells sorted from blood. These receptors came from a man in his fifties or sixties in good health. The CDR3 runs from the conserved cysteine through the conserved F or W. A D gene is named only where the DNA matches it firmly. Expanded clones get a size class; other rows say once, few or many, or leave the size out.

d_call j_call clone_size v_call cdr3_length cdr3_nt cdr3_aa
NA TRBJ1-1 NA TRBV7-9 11 TGTGCCAGCCTGGGGGGGGCAGAAGCTTTCTTT CASLGGAEAFF
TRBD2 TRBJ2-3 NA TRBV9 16 TGTGCCAGCAGCTTTTACTTAGCGGGGGGCACAGATACGCAGTATTTT CASSFYLAGGTDTQYF
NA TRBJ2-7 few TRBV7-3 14 TGTGCCAGCAGCTTAGGGGGGGGGCCCTACGAGCAGTACTTC CASSLGGGPYEQYF
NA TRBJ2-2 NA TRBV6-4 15 TGTGCCAGCAGTCCCAGGGGATCGAACACCGGGGAGCTGTTTTTT CASSPRGSNTGELFF
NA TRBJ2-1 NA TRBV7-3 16 TGTGCCAGCAGCCCAGGGAAACTGAGCTCCTACAATGAGCAGTTCTTC CASSPGKLSSYNEQFF
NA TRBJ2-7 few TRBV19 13 TGTGCCAGTAGTATTGTGACAATCGGCGAGCAGTACTTC CASSIVTIGEQYF
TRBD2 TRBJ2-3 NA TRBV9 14 TGTGCCAGCAGCAAAGCGGGGGGGCCAGATACGCAGTATTTT CASSKAGGPDTQYF
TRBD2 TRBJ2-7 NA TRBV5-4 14 TGTGCCAGCAGCTCCCGCGGGACTAGCCACGAGCAGTACTTC CASSSRGTSHEQYF
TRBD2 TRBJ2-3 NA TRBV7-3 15 TGTGCCAGCAGCTTAATGGGGGGGGGTACAGATACGCAGTATTTT CASSLMGGGTDTQYF
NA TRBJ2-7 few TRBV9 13 TGTGCCAGCAGCGTGTCAGTCTCCTACGAGCAGTACTTC CASSVSVSYEQYF
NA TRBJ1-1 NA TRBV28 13 TGTGCCAGTCAGTTGGGGGCGTGGACTGAAGCTTTCTTT CASQLGAWTEAFF
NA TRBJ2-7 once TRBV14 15 TGTGCCAGCAGCCAAGGGGAGACGCGGGCCTACGAGCAGTACTTC CASSQGETRAYEQYF
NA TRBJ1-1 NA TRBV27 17 TGTGCCAGCAGTTTAGTTTTTCGGGAACACCGGGACACTGAAGCTTTCTTT CASSLVFREHRDTEAFF
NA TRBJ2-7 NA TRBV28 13 TGTGCCAGCAGTTCCCCAGTGTTCTACGAGCAGTACTTC CASSSPVFYEQYF
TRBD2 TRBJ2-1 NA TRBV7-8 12 TGTGCCAGCAGACTACTAGCGGGGCAGCAGTTCTTC CASRLLAGQQFF
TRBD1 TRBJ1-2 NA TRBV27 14 TGTGCCAGCAGCCTGACCAGGGGGCGTTATGGCTACACCTTC CASSLTRGRYGYTF
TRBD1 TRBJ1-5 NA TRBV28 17 TGTGCCAGCAGTTTGGAGGTGGGACAGGCAGCCGGGTGGGCCCAGCATTTT CASSLEVGQAAGWAQHF
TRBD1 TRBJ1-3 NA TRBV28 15 TGTGCCAGCAGTCTACAGGGGGCGATTGGAAACACCATATATTTT CASSLQGAIGNTIYF
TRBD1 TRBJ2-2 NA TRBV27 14 TGTGCCAGCAGCCCCCGACAGGGGCCAGGGGAGCTGTTTTTT CASSPRQGPGELFF
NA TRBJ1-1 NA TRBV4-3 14 TGCGCCAGCAGCCAAGAGGAGGGGAACACTGAAGCTTTCTTT CASSQEEGNTEAFF
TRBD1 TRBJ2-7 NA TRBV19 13 TGTGCCAGTAGTATGACAGGGGCCTACGAGCAGTACTTC CASSMTGAYEQYF
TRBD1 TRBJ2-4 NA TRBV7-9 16 TGTGCCAGCAGCTCAACCCGGACAGGGATCAAAAACATTCAGTACTTC CASSSTRTGIKNIQYF
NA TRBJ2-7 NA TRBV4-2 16 TGTGCCAGCAGTCCCACTATATCCCGACAGTCCTACGAGCAGTACTTC CASSPTISRQSYEQYF
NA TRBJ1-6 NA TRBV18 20 TGTGCCAGCTCACCGGCCAATCCGTCGACAGAGAGCTCCTATAATTCACCCCTCCACTTT CASSPANPSTESSYNSPLHF
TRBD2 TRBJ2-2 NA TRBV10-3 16 TGTGCCATCAGTGACCCGTCGACTAGCCCCGCCGGGGAGCTGTTTTTT CAISDPSTSPAGELFF
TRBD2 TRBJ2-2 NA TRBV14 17 TGTGCCAGCAGCCCGCTAACGGGAGGGCCAGGAACCGGGGAGCTGTTTTTT CASSPLTGGPGTGELFF
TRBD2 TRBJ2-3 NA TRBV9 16 TGTGCCAGCAGCTCGAGGGGAGCGGGAGGCACAGATACGCAGTATTTT CASSSRGAGGTDTQYF
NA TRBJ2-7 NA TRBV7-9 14 TGTGCCAGCAGCTTCGGCAGGGAGGACTACGAGCAGTACTTC CASSFGREDYEQYF
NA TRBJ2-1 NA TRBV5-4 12 TGTGCCAGCAGCTCCAGCATGGGCCAGCAGTTCTTC CASSSSMGQQFF
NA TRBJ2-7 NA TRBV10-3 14 TGTGCCATCAGTGGCGTCGATTACTCCTACGAGCAGTACTTC CAISGVDYSYEQYF
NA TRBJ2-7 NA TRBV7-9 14 TGTGCCAGCAGCTTACCCTTACAGGGCCGCGAGCAGTACTTC CASSLPLQGREQYF
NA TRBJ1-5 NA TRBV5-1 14 TGCGCCAGCAGCTTGCGGGGGTTAGGCCAGCCCCAGCATTTT CASSLRGLGQPQHF
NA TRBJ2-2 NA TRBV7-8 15 TGTGCCAGCAGCTTCGGCAGGGGTAACACCGGGGAGCTGTTTTTT CASSFGRGNTGELFF
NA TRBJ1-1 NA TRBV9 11 TGTGCCAGCAGCCCGGGGACTGAAGCTTTCTTT CASSPGTEAFF
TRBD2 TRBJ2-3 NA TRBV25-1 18 TGTGCCAGCAGTGTGGGGACTAGCGGGAGGGTGGGGACAGATACGCAGTATTTT CASSVGTSGRVGTDTQYF
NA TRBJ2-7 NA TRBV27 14 TGTGCCAGCAGTTTATGGGCAGGGGACCACGAGCAGTACTTC CASSLWAGDHEQYF
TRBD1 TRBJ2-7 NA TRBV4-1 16 TGCGCCAGCAGCCAAATAAGGGACAGCCAACTCTACGAGCAGTACTTC CASSQIRDSQLYEQYF
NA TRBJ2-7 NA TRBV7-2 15 TGTGCCAGCAGCTTAGTTGTCGGGTCAGGGATCGAGCAGTACTTC CASSLVVGSGIEQYF
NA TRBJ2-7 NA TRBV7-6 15 TGTGCCAGCAGCTCGAAGGGCGCAGGGATCTACGAGCAGTACTTC CASSSKGAGIYEQYF
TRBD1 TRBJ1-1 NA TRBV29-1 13 TGCAGCGCACGGACAGGGGGTTATACTGAAGCTTTCTTT CSARTGGYTEAFF
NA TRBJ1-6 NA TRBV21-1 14 TGTGCCAGCAGCCTAGGGCAGGGGTATTCACCCCTCCACTTT CASSLGQGYSPLHF
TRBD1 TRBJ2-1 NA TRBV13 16 TGTGCCAGCAGCCGAAGAGGGGGCCGGTGGGACAATGAGCAGTTCTTC CASSRRGGRWDNEQFF
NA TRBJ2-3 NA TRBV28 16 TGTGCCAGCAGCCCGTCCCTACGGGGGTTGCCAGATACGCAGTATTTT CASSPSLRGLPDTQYF
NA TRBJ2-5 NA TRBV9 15 TGTGCCAGCAGCGTAGGTAACGGTAGAGTAGAGACCCAGTACTTC CASSVGNGRVETQYF
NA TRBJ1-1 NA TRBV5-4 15 TGTGCCAGCAGCTCTCGAGGACAGTTGAACACTGAAGCTTTCTTT CASSSRGQLNTEAFF
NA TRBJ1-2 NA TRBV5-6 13 TGTGCCAGCAGCTTAGCGGGAACGCATGGCTACACCTTC CASSLAGTHGYTF
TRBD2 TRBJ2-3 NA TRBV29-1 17 TGCAGCGTAGTGGGGCTACTAGCGGGAGAACCCACAGATACGCAGTATTTT CSVVGLLAGEPTDTQYF
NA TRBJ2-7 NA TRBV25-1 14 TGTGCCAGCAGTGACCGGGGATCCTCCTACGAGCAGTACTTC CASSDRGSSYEQYF
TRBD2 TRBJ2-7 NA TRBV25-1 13 TGTGCCAGCAGGCCGGGACTAGCGGACGAGCAGTACTTC CASRPGLADEQYF
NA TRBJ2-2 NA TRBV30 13 TGTGCCTGGAGTGTACTCGGTAGCGGGGAGCTGTTTTTT CAWSVLGSGELFF
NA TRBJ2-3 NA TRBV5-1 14 TGCGCCAGCAGCTTGCTCTCTAACACAGATACGCAGTATTTT CASSLLSNTDTQYF
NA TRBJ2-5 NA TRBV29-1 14 TGCAGCGTTGATCTTCCACAAAGCCAAGAGACCCAGTACTTC CSVDLPQSQETQYF
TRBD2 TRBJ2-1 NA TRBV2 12 TGTGCCAGCAGTGATCGGGGGGTGGAGCAGTTCTTC CASSDRGVEQFF
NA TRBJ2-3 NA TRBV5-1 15 TGCGCCAGCAGCTTGAAGGGGCCATTCACAGATACGCAGTATTTT CASSLKGPFTDTQYF
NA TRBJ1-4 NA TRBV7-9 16 TGTGCCAGCAGCTCATACCTACAGGGATTGAATGAAAAACTGTTTTTT CASSSYLQGLNEKLFF
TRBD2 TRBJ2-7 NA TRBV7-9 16 TGTGCCAGCAGCTTTATGGGAGGGATGGCCCAATACGAGCAGTACTTC CASSFMGGMAQYEQYF
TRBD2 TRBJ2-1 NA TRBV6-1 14 TGTGCCAGCAGTGAATTAGCGGGGGCCTATGAGCAGTTCTTC CASSELAGAYEQFF
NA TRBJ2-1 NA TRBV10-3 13 TGTGCCATCAGTGACAGTCAGGGCAATGAGCAGTTCTTC CAISDSQGNEQFF
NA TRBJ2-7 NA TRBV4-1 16 TGCGCCAGCAGCCAGGGGGCTAACAGGGTTACCTACGAGCAGTACTTC CASSQGANRVTYEQYF
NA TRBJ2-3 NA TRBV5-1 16 TGCGCCAGCAGCTGGGCGGAGCGGGTTAACACAGATACGCAGTATTTT CASSWAERVNTDTQYF